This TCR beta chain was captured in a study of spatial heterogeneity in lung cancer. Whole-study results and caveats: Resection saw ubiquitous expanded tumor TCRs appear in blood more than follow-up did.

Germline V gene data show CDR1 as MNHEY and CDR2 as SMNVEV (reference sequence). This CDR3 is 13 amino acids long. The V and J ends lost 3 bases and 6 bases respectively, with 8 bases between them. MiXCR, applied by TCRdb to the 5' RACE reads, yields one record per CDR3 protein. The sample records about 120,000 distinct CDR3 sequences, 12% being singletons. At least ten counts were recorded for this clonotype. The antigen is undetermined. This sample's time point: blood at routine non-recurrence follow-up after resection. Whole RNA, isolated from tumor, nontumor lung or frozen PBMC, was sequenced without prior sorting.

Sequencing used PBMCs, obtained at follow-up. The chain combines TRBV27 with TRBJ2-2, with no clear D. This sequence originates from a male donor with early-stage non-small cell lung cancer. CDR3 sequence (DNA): TGTGCCAGCAGTTTTGGAGTATCCGGGGAGCTGTTTTTT. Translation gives CASSFGVSGELFF.